This TCR beta chain was found in a study of blood T cell repertoires in COVID-19. Looking at the study overall: Spain, Italy and the United States supplied samples that represented acute and convalescent COVID-19.

TCRdb's table, derived via immunoSEQ multiplex PCR, lists solely in-frame clones and lacks some. This table holds about 98,000 clones, 65% to 90% found once. This CDR3 has 11 residues. CDR1 MNHNS and CDR2 SASEGT come from the germline V gene. Trimming took 0 bases from V and 12 from J, leaving 8 bases between them. This sequence originates from a man aged 65 to 79 with active or convalescent COVID-19. Material for sequencing was peripheral blood. The chain links TRBV6-1 to TRBJ1-2; D is uncertain. CDR3 protein: CASSEAREHTF. Written as DNA, the CDR3 is TGTGCCAGCAGTGAAGCGCGAGAGCACACCTTC.